This T cell receptor beta chain stems from a study of T cells in Graves' hyperthyroidism and ophthalmopathy. The CDR3 has 12 amino acids. Per germline, CDR1 MDHEN and CDR2 SYDVKM. Trimming removed 4 bases from V and 8 bases from J, with 12 bases in between. The table lists this clonotype with many counts. RNA transcripts gave rise to amplified TCR beta CDR3 regions. The HTBI set primed first-round TCR CDR3 RT-PCR. TCRdb independently ran MiXCR on the multiplex PCR reads; one entry per CDR3 protein. The sample shows 400,000 to 500,000 distinct CDR3 sequences, about 15% of them seen only once. The chain recombines TRBV28 with TRBJ2-7; D tentatively reads TRBD1 or TRBD2 (5 bases each). The source is a man between 18 and 35 years old with Graves' ophthalmopathy. Source material: blood. The CDR3 loop is CASSYQWDQQYF. The CDR3 nucleotides are TGTGCCAGCAGTTATCAATGGGACCAGCAGTACTTC.